These 27 T cell receptor beta chains were all obtained from the same sample, sequenced in a study of T cells after yellow fever vaccination (dated by TCRdb to between 2018 and 2021). Libraries came from 5' RACE. The sequencer was an Illumina NovaSeq 6000. TCRdb passed the public sequencing reads through fastp at Q25 and MiXCR, retaining productive beta sequences. Each CDR3 protein appears once, grouped with its most common genes and DNA. This sample holds 300,000 to 400,000 distinct CDR3 sequences; around an eighth were observed only once. Approximately 3.3% of the sample goes to the ten largest clones. The intended sense of this specimen's treatment or condition label: live attenuated yellow fever vaccine strain. Sequenced material: CD4+ T cells sorted from PBMCs, taken 15 days after the yellow fever booster vaccination. The origin of the receptors is a man aged 18 to 30 who received the YFV17D yellow fever vaccine.

This clonotype was seen more than once but under ten times. J is TRBJ1-5 and V is TRBV20-1; D gene ambiguous. V was cut by 2 bases and J by 9 bases, with 20 bases left in between. The CDR3 has 15 amino acids. Germline loops: CDR1 DFQATT, CDR2 SNEGSKA (reference sequence). The CDR3 DNA reads as TGCAGTGCTAGACCAACCGGTCTTCTAAGTGGGCCCCAGCATTTT. This sequence encodes CSARPTGLLSGPQHF.

This clonotype was found a few times. J is TRBJ2-6 and V is TRBV5-1; TRBD2 matches 7 bases. Germline V gives CDR1 SGHRS, CDR2 YFSETQ. CDR3 size: 16 residues. With 0 bases clipped from V and 2 bases from J, the junction kept 2 bases outside the gene matches. The CDR3 nucleotides are TGCGCCAGCAGCTTGGAGGCGGGGGCTGGGGCCAACGTCCTGACTTTC. Translated, it gives CASSLEAGAGANVLTF.

The genes are TRBV30 and TRBJ1-1; D remains ambiguous. This CDR3 has 15 residues. The germline CDR1 and CDR2 sequences are GTSNPN and SVGIG (reference sequence). With 0 bases removed from V and 1 base from J, the gap between germline ends came to 12 bases. CDR3 amino acids: CAWSVPGRWNTEAFF. The CDR3 nucleotides are TGTGCCTGGAGTGTACCGGGTCGGTGGAACACTGAAGCTTTCTTT. Full variable domain (remainder filled in from reference TRBV30 and TRBJ1-1): SQTIHQWPATLVQPVGSPLSLECTVEGTSNPNLYWYRQAAGRGLQLLFYSVGIGQISSEVPQNLSASRPQDRQFILSSKKLLLSDSGFYLCAWSVPGRWNTEAFFGQGTRLTVV.

V gene TRBV18 combines with J gene TRBJ2-1; 15 bases agree with TRBD2. The germline CDR1 and CDR2 sequences are KGHSH and LQKENI. This CDR3 region has 16 residues. Trimming took 0 bases from V and 8 from J; bases not matched to a gene: 2. CDR3 amino acids: CASSPPGLAGGDEQFF. In DNA form, the CDR3 reads TGTGCCAGCTCACCACCGGGACTAGCGGGGGGAGATGAGCAGTTCTTC.

This clonotype came up a few times. V and J are TRBV5-1 and TRBJ2-7; possibly TRBD1 for D (5 bases). Germline V gene data show CDR1 as SGHRS and CDR2 as YFSETQ. This CDR3 is built from 13 residues. V lost 1 base and J 5 bases, leaving 10 bases between the germline ends. The CDR3 nucleotides are TGCGCCAGCAGCTTGCTGGGCAGGGACGAGCAGTACTTC. It encodes CASSLLGRDEQYF.

J is TRBJ1-2 and V is TRBV4-1; D might be TRBD1 (6 bases). The ends were cut back, 1 base at V and 3 bases at J, with 12 bases in the middle. The CDR3 is made up of 15 amino acids. Germline V gene lookup returns CDR1 MGHRA and CDR2 YSYEKL. The CDR3 DNA sequence: TGCGCCAGCAGCCAAGGGACAGCTGAGGACTATGGCTACACCTTC. It is translated as CASSQGTAEDYGYTF.

There are a few counts of this clonotype. This sequence joins TRBV7-2 and TRBJ1-1; D might be TRBD1 (6 bases). The germline V and J ends were trimmed by 5 bases and 8 bases, with 18 bases remaining between them. The germline CDR1 and CDR2 sequences are SGHTA and FQGNSA. The CDR3 extends over 14 amino acids. The CDR3 is CASSPQSGASEAFF. The CDR3 bases are TGTGCCAGCAGCCCCCAATCAGGGGCCTCCGAAGCTTTCTTT.

This clonotype has more than one count but fewer than ten. The chain couples TRBV7-2 to TRBJ2-3, with TRBD2 matching over 8 bases. Looked up from germline, CDR1 is SGHTA and CDR2 is FQGNSA. The CDR3 runs to 15 residues. V lost 1 base and J lost 2; bases outside the gene matches: 2. DNA for the CDR3: TGTGCCAGCAGCTTAGTCGGGGGGGTCACAGATACGCAGTATTTT. Encoded protein: CASSLVGGVTDTQYF. The full variable domain, with the rest looked up from reference TRBV7-2 and TRBJ2-3, is GAGVSQSPSNKVTEKGKDVELRCDPISGHTALYWYRQSLGQGLEFLIYFQGNSAPDKSGLPSDRFSAERTGGSVSTLTIQRTQQEDSAVYLCASSLVGGVTDTQYFGPGTRLTVL.

In its sample, this clonotype was seen many times. The chain joins TRBV25-1 to TRBJ2-5; D unclear. The V end lost 3 bases, the J end lost 0 bases, and 5 bases lay between the germline ends. The CDR3 has 13 residues. CDR1 MGHDK and CDR2 SYGVNS come from the germline V gene. This CDR3 reads CASSESYQETQYF. CDR3 coding DNA: TGTGCCAGCAGTGAGTCGTACCAAGAGACCCAGTACTTC.

This clonotype has at least ten counts. CDR3 nucleotide sequence: TGTGCCACCAGTGACCAGTACCAAGAGACCCAGTACTTC. Amino acid sequence: CATSDQYQETQYF. V gene TRBV24-1 combines with J gene TRBJ2-5; D is uncertain. The CDR3 contains 13 residues. V lost 4 bases and J lost 0, with 5 bases in between. The V gene's germline CDR1 is KGHDR and CDR2 SFDVKD.

This clonotype was observed at least ten times. The V gene is TRBV30, the J gene TRBJ1-5; no firm D call. The CDR3 is made up of 13 amino acids. From germline, CDR1 is GTSNPN and CDR2 SVGIG (reference sequence). V lost 2 bases and J lost 4, with 9 bases in between. The CDR3 DNA follows: TGTGCCTGGAGTTTACGGGGAAATCAGCCCCAGCATTTT. This translates into CAWSLRGNQPQHF.

This chain uses TRBV6-6 with TRBJ1-2; D is perhaps TRBD1 (5 bases). Germline-derived CDR1 and CDR2 are MNHNY and SVGAGI (reference sequence). The CDR3 has 15 residues. The germline V and J ends were trimmed by 2 bases and 3 bases, with 13 bases remaining between them. Here the CDR3 reads CASSYPAGRDYGYTF. The CDR3 bases are TGTGCCAGCAGTTACCCAGCAGGGCGGGACTATGGCTACACCTTC.

This clonotype came up a few times. V and J are TRBV27 and TRBJ1-1; D is perhaps TRBD1 (6 bases). CDR1 and CDR2 from the germline V gene are MNHEY and SMNVEV (reference sequence). CDR3 length: 14 residues. Trimming left V 4 bases short and J 0 bases short, with 9 bases between. The CDR3 spells CASSSYRVNTEAFF. Here the CDR3 DNA reads TGTGCCAGCAGTTCCTACAGGGTGAACACTGAAGCTTTCTTT.

This clonotype showed up just a few times. The chain uses TRBV7-9 and TRBJ2-2; D ambiguous. The V gene's germline CDR1 is SEHNR and CDR2 FQNEAQ (reference sequence). This CDR3 is built from 16 residues. V dropped 8 bases and J dropped 3 bases, with 19 bases sitting between them. This chain's CDR3 is CASLSAWGIDTGELFF. The DNA for the CDR3 is TGTGCCAGCCTATCCGCGTGGGGAATAGACACCGGGGAGCTGTTTTTT.

This clonotype was seen more than once but under ten times. The CDR3, as DNA: TGTGCCAGCAGCGTAGGACCTAGGGGGGGAGAGACCCAGTACTTC. Its translation is CASSVGPRGGETQYF. The chain employs TRBV9 and TRBJ2-5, with D perhaps matching TRBD2 (7 bases). V was cut by 0 bases and J by 4 bases, with 13 bases left in between. The CDR3 runs 15 residues. From germline, CDR1 is SGDLS and CDR2 YYNGEE. The full variable domain, its missing parts supplied by reference TRBV9 and TRBJ2-5, is DSGVTQTPKHLITATGQRVTLRCSPRSGDLSVYWYQQSLDQGLQFLIQYYNGEERAKGNILERFSAQQFPDLHSELNLSSLELGDSALYFCASSVGPRGGETQYFGPGTRLLVL.

This clonotype has more than one count but fewer than ten. This chain links TRBV3-1 with TRBJ1-1; D unresolved. V lost 0 bases to trimming and J lost 0 bases, with 8 bases between them. This CDR3 has 15 amino acids. Germline CDR1 and CDR2: LGHDT and YNNKEL (reference sequence). The CDR3 region has the DNA TGTGCCAGCAGCCAAGATCTCCAGCTGAACACTGAAGCTTTCTTT. This translates into CASSQDLQLNTEAFF.

The chain has TRBV18 and TRBJ2-4; 8 bases are shared with TRBD2. The J segment lost 0 bases and the V segment lost 3 bases, leaving 1 base of the junction unmatched. The V gene's germline CDR1 is KGHSH and CDR2 LQKENI. This CDR3 has 15 residues. The CDR3 coding sequence is TGTGCCAGCTCACCTAGCGGGGTAGCCAAAAACATTCAGTACTTC. This sequence encodes CASSPSGVAKNIQYF. Looking up the rest from reference TRBV18 and TRBJ2-4 gives the full variable domain: NAGVMQNPRHLVRRRGQEARLRCSPMKGHSHVYWYRQLPEEGLKFMVYLQKENIIDESGMPKERFSAEFPKEGPSILRIQQVVRGDSAAYFCASSPSGVAKNIQYFGAGTRLSVL.

The table lists this clonotype with a few counts. The J gene is TRBJ2-1, the V gene TRBV10-1, with TRBD1 as a possible D gene (5 bases). CDR1 and CDR2 (germline): WNHNN, SYGVQD (reference sequence). There are 16 residues in the CDR3. The ends were cut back, 1 base at V and 4 bases at J, with 14 bases in the middle. For the CDR3, the DNA is TGCGCCAGCAGTGAGTGGGGCAGGTACAATTACAATGAGCAGTTCTTC. Translated: CASSEWGRYNYNEQFF.

V usage is TRBV20-1 and J usage is TRBJ1-2; no reliable D call. V lost 5 bases and J 4 bases, leaving 5 bases between the germline ends. This CDR3 contains 10 residues. Germline loops: CDR1 DFQATT, CDR2 SNEGSKA (reference sequence). The chain's CDR3 is CSAYSYGYTF. The CDR3, as DNA: TGCAGTGCTTACAGCTATGGCTACACCTTC.

The chain employs TRBV4-2 and TRBJ2-7; 12 bases agree with TRBD1. The CDR3 extends over 20 amino acids. Losses at the gene ends were 11 bases for V and 1 base for J; bases not matched to a gene: 24. In germline, CDR1 is LGHNA, CDR2 YNFKEQ. CDR3 sequence: CAGHPNGRDRGRGRSYEQYF. The CDR3 coding sequence is TGTGCCGGCCACCCCAACGGACGGGACAGGGGGCGCGGGAGATCCTACGAGCAGTACTTC.

The V call is TRBV20-1, the J call TRBJ2-3; TRBD1 matches 9 bases. Trimming at V came to 4 bases and at J to 3 bases, leaving 5 bases not matched to a gene. The CDR3 is made up of 14 amino acids. Germline V gene lookup returns CDR1 DFQATT and CDR2 SNEGSKA (reference sequence). CDR3 in amino acids: CSANGQGSTDTQYF. DNA for the CDR3: TGCAGTGCTAATGGACAGGGGAGTACAGATACGCAGTATTTT.

This clonotype has just a few counts. This chain joins TRBV6-1 and TRBJ2-2; D is perhaps TRBD2 (6 bases). The CDR3 totals 14 residues. In germline, CDR1 is MNHNS, CDR2 SASEGT. The V gene lost 6 bases and the J gene lost 5 bases, with 13 bases spanning the gap. CDR3 amino acids: CASRQPGGTGELFF. DNA of the CDR3: TGTGCCAGCAGGCAACCAGGAGGGACCGGGGAGCTGTTTTTT.

This clonotype was counted only a few times. The V gene is TRBV7-3, the J gene TRBJ2-7, with D possibly called TRBD1 or TRBD2 (7 bases each). The V end lost 5 bases, the J end lost 2 bases, and 19 bases lay between the germline ends. From germline, CDR1 is SGHTA and CDR2 FQGTGA. CDR3 length: 16 residues. The CDR3 spells CASSKRIQGGTYEQYF. The DNA for the CDR3 is TGTGCCAGCAGCAAAAGGATCCAGGGGGGGACCTACGAGCAGTACTTC.

V and J are TRBV7-9 and TRBJ1-2; 11 positions match TRBD1. Germline-derived CDR1 and CDR2 are SEHNR and FQNEAQ (reference sequence). The CDR3 runs to 15 residues. The V segment lost 7 bases and the J segment 4 bases; nucleotides outside the gene matches: 8. CDR3 amino acids: CASTWTGGAGYGYTF. CDR3 bases: TGTGCCAGCACCTGGACAGGGGGCGCCGGCTATGGCTACACCTTC.

The chain joins TRBV30 to TRBJ1-2; 7 bases match TRBD1. The CDR3 extends over 12 amino acids. Germline V CDR1 and CDR2: GTSNPN, SVGIG (reference sequence). V lost 0 bases and J lost 8; bases outside the gene matches: 3. CDR3 DNA sequence: TGTGCCTGGAGTGTACAGGGGCCCGGCTACACCTTC. Translated, it gives CAWSVQGPGYTF.

The table lists this clonotype with many counts. V is TRBV4-1 and J is TRBJ2-3; D possibly corresponds to TRBD2 (6 bases). The V gene's germline CDR1 is MGHRA and CDR2 YSYEKL. The CDR3 sequence is 16 residues long. The V gene lost 4 bases and the J gene lost 1 base, with 15 bases spanning the gap. CDR3 in amino acids: CASSPPRGLRTDTQYF. DNA of the CDR3: TGCGCCAGCAGCCCCCCAAGGGGACTCCGCACAGATACGCAGTATTTT.

This clonotype was seen a handful of times. The rearrangement links TRBV6-1 to TRBJ1-4; D is unresolved. CDR1 and CDR2 from the germline V gene are MNHNS and SASEGT. This CDR3 is built from 13 residues. V was shortened by 7 bases and J by 7 bases, with 13 bases between the two germline ends. CDR3: CASIRNRGEKLFF. CDR3 nucleotides: TGTGCCAGCATCCGGAACAGAGGTGAAAAACTGTTTTTT.